This TCR beta chain was captured in a study of T-cell reconstitution after alpha-beta-depleted transplantation in children. For TCRbeta, the library was prepared with unique molecular identifiers. TCRdb redid the calling of the PCR reads with MiXCR, one entry per CDR3 protein. The sample lists about 980,000 distinct CDR3 sequences, about 30% occurring once. Study observations and caveats: Newly produced T cells mostly accounted for T-cell counts and diversity one year post-transplant. Several hundred expanded graft clones reportedly were the source of alpha-beta T cells about two months after transplant.

This clonotype was seen a few times. Its antigen is undetermined. The source was PBMCs, mostly from graft donor cells, collected 360 days after TCRalphabeta/CD19-depleted stem cell transplant. The TCR was taken from a boy under three years old who had a stem cell transplant for SCID, so the T cells may come from the graft donor.

The CDR3 sequence: CASRQRQSNTEAFF. CDR3 DNA: TGTGCCAGCAGGCAAAGACAGAGTAACACTGAAGCTTTCTTT. The rearrangement joins TRBV7-9 to TRBJ1-1; weak D call: TRBD1 (5 bases). The CDR3 extends over 14 amino acids. The germline V gene encodes CDR1 SEHNR and CDR2 FQNEAQ (reference sequence). The V gene lost 6 bases and the J gene lost 2 bases, with 13 bases spanning the gap.